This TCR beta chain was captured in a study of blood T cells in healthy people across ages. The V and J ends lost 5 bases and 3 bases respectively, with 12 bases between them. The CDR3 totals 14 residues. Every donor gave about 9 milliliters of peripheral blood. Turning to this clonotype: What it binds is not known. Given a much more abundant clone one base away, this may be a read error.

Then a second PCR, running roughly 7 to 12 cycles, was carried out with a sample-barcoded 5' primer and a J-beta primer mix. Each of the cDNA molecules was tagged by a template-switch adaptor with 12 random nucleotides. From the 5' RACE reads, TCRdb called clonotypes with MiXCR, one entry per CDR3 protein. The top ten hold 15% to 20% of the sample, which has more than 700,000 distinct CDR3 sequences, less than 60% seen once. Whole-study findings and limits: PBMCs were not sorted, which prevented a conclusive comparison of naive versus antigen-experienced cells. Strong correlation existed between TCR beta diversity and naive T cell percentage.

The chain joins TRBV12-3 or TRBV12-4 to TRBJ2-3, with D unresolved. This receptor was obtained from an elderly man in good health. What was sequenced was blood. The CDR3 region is CASSVDQVTDTQYF. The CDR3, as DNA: TGTGCCAGCAGTGTTGATCAAGTGACAGATACGCAGTATTTT.